One sample yielded the 9 T cell receptor beta chains listed below, sequenced in a study of blood T cells in healthy people across ages. Combining a sample-barcoded 5' primer with a J-beta primer mix, a second PCR ran for about 7 to 11 cycles. A single record per CDR3 protein comes from TCRdb applying MiXCR to the 5' RACE reads. Of 1.4 million or so distinct CDR3 sequences detected, roughly 43% appear once; the ten largest clones hold approximately 4%. The material sequenced was blood. The receptors derive from a woman aged 18-35 years in good health.

This clonotype was seen only a few times. The rearrangement uses TRBV20-1 and TRBJ2-7, with a weak D call TRBD1 (6 bases). The germline gives CDR1 DFQATT, CDR2 SNEGSKA (reference sequence). The CDR3 contains 11 residues. This CDR3 reads CALTGSYEQYF. The CDR3 bases are TGCGCGTTGACAGGCTCCTACGAGCAGTACTTC.

Concerning this clonotype: Its ends do not fully match the called genes, so a read error is possible. V gene TRBV20-1 combines with J gene TRBJ1-2, with a tentative D call TRBD1 (5 bases). Germline V CDR1 and CDR2: DFQATT, SNEGSKA (reference sequence). This CDR3 is built from 13 residues. In nucleotides, the CDR3 is TGCAGTGCTAGAGATCCGGGGGACCCTGGCAACACCTTC. It codes for CSARDPGDPGNTF.

This clonotype occurred a few times. V usage is TRBV7-2 and J usage is TRBJ2-3, with D perhaps TRBD1 (5 bases). The CDR3 totals 14 residues. Germline V gives CDR1 SGHTA, CDR2 FQGNSA. Trimming took off 3 bases at V and 2 bases at J, with 9 bases between the two ends. The CDR3 DNA follows: TGTGCCAGCAGCTTTGACAGACTCACAGATACGCAGTATTTT. Translated: CASSFDRLTDTQYF.

The J gene is TRBJ2-7, the V gene TRBV20-1; tentative D call: TRBD2 (5 bases). Trimming took off 0 bases at V and 7 bases at J, with 16 bases between the two ends. This CDR3 is built from 14 residues. Looked up from germline, CDR1 is DFQATT and CDR2 is SNEGSKA (reference sequence). The CDR3 DNA is TGCAGTGCTAGAGAGGGAGTTCCAATTAATGAGCAGTACTTC. As protein: CSAREGVPINEQYF.

The chain combines TRBV28 with TRBJ2-2, with unresolved D. The CDR3 has 13 residues. With 7 bases removed from V and 4 bases from J, the gap between germline ends came to 10 bases. The germline V gene has CDR1 MDHEN and CDR2 SYDVKM. The CDR3 region is CASTKPTTGELFF. The DNA for the CDR3 is TGTGCCAGCACAAAGCCGACCACCGGGGAGCTGTTTTTT.

This clonotype was counted a few times. This may come from a read error, since a much larger clone is one base off. The V and J genes are TRBV7-9 and TRBJ2-5; D might be TRBD2 (5 bases). This CDR3 is 15 amino acids long. With 5 bases removed from V and 11 bases from J, the gap between germline ends came to 24 bases. Germline V gives CDR1 SEHNR, CDR2 FQNEAQ (reference sequence). CDR3 sequence (DNA): TGTGCCAGCAGCCCGTTCGGGGTAGGTTACAATGAGCAGTACTTC. Encoded protein: CASSPFGVGYNEQYF.

This clonotype was recorded many times. The rearrangement links TRBV7-9 to TRBJ2-2; 10 bases agree with TRBD1. V lost 4 bases to trimming and J lost 4 bases; unmatched junction nucleotides: 3. Germline lookup yields CDR1 SEHNR and CDR2 FQNEAQ (reference sequence). The CDR3 extends over 15 amino acids. The CDR3 loop is CASSSDRGPTGELFF. DNA for the CDR3: TGTGCCAGCAGCTCCGACAGGGGGCCCACCGGGGAGCTGTTTTTT.

V is TRBV5-1 and J is TRBJ2-5; unclear D gene. The CDR3 runs 13 residues. Germline values: CDR1 SGHRS, CDR2 YFSETQ. V was cut by 4 bases and J by 11 bases, with 18 bases left in between. The CDR3 sequence: CASSGLPGEEQYF. As DNA, the CDR3 is TGCGCCAGCAGCGGCCTACCTGGGGAAGAGCAGTACTTC. The full variable domain, with the rest looked up from reference TRBV5-1 and TRBJ2-5, is KAGVTQTPRYLIKTRGQQVTLSCSPISGHRSVSWYQQTPGQGLQFLFEYFSETQRNKGNFPGRFSGRQFSNSRSEMNVSTLELGDSALYLCASSGLPGEEQYFGPGTRLLVL.

This chain links TRBV4-1 with TRBJ1-2; TRBD1 is a possible D gene (5 bases). This CDR3 region has 16 residues. Germline lookup yields CDR1 MGHRA and CDR2 YSYEKL. Trimming removed 2 bases at V and 3 bases at J, with 16 bases between. CDR3 region: CASSQPTQAPDYGYTF. The CDR3 region has the DNA TGCGCCAGCAGCCAACCCACACAGGCCCCGGACTATGGCTACACCTTC.